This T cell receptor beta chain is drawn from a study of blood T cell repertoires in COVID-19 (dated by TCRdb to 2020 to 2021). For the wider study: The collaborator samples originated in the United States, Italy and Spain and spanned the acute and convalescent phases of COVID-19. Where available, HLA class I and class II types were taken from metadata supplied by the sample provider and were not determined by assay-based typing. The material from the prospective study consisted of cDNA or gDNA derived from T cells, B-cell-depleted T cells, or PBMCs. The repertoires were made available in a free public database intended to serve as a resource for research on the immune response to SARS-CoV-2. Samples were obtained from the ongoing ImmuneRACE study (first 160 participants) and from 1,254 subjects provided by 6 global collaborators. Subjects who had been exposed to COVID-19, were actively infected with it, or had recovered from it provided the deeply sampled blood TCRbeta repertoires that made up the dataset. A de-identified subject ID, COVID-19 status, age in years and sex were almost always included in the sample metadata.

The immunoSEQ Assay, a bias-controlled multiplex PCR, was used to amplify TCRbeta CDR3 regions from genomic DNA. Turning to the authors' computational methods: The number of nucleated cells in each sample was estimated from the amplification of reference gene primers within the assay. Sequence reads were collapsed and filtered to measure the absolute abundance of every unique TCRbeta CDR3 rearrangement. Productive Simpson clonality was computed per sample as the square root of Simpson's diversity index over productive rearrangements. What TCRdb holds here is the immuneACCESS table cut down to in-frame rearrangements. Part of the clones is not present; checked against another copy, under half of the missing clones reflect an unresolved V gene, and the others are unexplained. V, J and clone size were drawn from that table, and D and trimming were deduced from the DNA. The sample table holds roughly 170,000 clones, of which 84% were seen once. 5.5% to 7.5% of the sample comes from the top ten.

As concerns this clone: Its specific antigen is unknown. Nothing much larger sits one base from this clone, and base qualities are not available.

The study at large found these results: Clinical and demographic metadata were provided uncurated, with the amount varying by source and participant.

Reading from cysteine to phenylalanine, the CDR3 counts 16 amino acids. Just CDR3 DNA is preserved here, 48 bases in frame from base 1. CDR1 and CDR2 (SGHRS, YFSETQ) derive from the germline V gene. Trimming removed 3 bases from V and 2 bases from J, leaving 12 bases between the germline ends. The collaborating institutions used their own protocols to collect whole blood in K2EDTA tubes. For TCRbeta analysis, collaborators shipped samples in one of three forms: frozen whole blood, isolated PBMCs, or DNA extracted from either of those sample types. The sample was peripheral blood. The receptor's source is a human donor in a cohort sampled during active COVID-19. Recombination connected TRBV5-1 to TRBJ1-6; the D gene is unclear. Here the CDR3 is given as CASSSTPGAYNSPLHF. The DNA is TGCGCCAGCAGCTCAACACCGGGAGCCTATAATTCACCCCTCCACTTT.